The 16 T cell receptor beta chains in this list originate from one sample, sequenced in a study of T-cell memory formation after mild COVID-19 (dated by TCRdb to about 2021). The library was obtained by 5' RACE. Sequencing was carried out with an Illumina NovaSeq 6000. TCRdb redid the processing of the public reads, applying fastp at Q25 and MiXCR, and retained in-frame beta chains. Rows merge per CDR3 protein into single entries with the most common DNA and genes. The sample profile shows some 120,000 distinct CDR3 sequences; approximately 15% of them were found once. Of the sample, more than 11% is held by the ten largest clones. The sequenced sample was PBMCs or a T cell subset sorted from them (not recorded which). These receptors were obtained from an adult woman who had mild COVID-19 (a few samples of this study predate the infection). The sample titles of this study are shuffled in the database, so cell type and time point are left out; the donor was told from shared clones.

The chain carries TRBV13 and TRBJ2-4; TRBD1 agrees at 10 bases. Per the germline V gene, CDR1 is PRHDT and CDR2 is FYEKMQ (reference sequence). CDR3 length equals 17 residues. The V gene end was trimmed by 3 bases and the J gene end by 0 bases; junction bases not matched to a gene: 5. This CDR3 reads CASSFRQGAVAKNIQYF. The CDR3 nucleotides read TGTGCCAGCAGCTTTAGACAGGGGGCGGTAGCCAAAAACATTCAGTACTTC.

This clonotype was picked up a small number of times. The DNA of the CDR3 is TGTGCCAGCAGCTTGGGGCTGTCTGAAGCTTTCTTT. The encoded protein is CASSLGLSEAFF. The chain links TRBV11-3 to TRBJ1-1; D may be TRBD1 (5 bases). Germline CDR1 SGHNT, CDR2 YENEEA. The germline V and J ends were trimmed by 3 bases and 6 bases, with 8 bases remaining between them. This CDR3 has 12 residues.

This clonotype has a count of ten or more. This chain uses TRBV12-5 with TRBJ2-1; 8 bases match TRBD2. Unmatched junction bases numbered 7, after V lost 6 bases and J lost 9 bases. The germline CDR1 and CDR2 sequences are LGHNT and FRNRAP. CDR3 length: 13 residues. CDR3 DNA: TGTGCTAGTGGCCTTAGCGGGGTCGCTGAGCAGTTCTTC. Its protein product is CASGLSGVAEQFF. Looking up the rest from reference TRBV12-5 and TRBJ2-1 gives the full variable domain: DARVTQTPRHKVTEMGQEVTMRCQPILGHNTVFWYRQTMMQGLELLAYFRNRAPLDDSGMPKDRFSAEMPDATLATLKIQPSEPRDSAVYFCASGLSGVAEQFFGPGTRLTVL.

The chain links TRBV20-1 to TRBJ1-1; no definite D call. Germline V gene lookup returns CDR1 DFQATT and CDR2 SNEGSKA (reference sequence). V was clipped by 2 bases and J by 10 bases, with 11 bases between them. This CDR3 comprises 11 residues. The CDR3 region has the DNA TGCAGTGCTAGACTCGGACTGGGAGCTTTCTTT. This sequence encodes CSARLGLGAFF.

This clonotype was seen more than once but under ten times. The chain couples TRBV30 to TRBJ2-7, with D unclear. V gave up 2 bases and J gave up 0 bases, with 11 bases separating them. This CDR3 contains 14 residues. Germline V gene lookup returns CDR1 GTSNPN and CDR2 SVGIG (reference sequence). The CDR3 loop is CAWSSAEVSYEQYF. The CDR3 DNA reads as TGTGCCTGGAGTTCGGCTGAAGTCTCCTACGAGCAGTACTTC.

The V and J genes are TRBV12-3 or TRBV12-4 and TRBJ2-3; D not certain. The V end was cut by 4 bases, the J end by 4 bases, with 6 bases between. The CDR3 has 12 amino acids. CDR3 sequence (DNA): TGTGCCAGCAGTTCAGTCCCAGATACGCAGTATTTT. Protein product: CASSSVPDTQYF.

This chain connects TRBV7-9 to TRBJ2-3; no reliable D call. V dropped 1 base and J dropped 6 bases, with 11 bases sitting between them. The CDR3 sequence is 14 residues long. The V gene's germline CDR1 is SEHNR and CDR2 FQNEAQ (reference sequence). CDR3 residues: CASSLGSVGDTQYF. Written as DNA, the CDR3 is TGTGCCAGCAGCTTAGGATCGGTTGGGGATACGCAGTATTTT. The full variable domain, its missing parts supplied by reference TRBV7-9 and TRBJ2-3, is DTGVSQNPRHKITKRGQNVTFRCDPISEHNRLYWYRQTLGQGPEFLTYFQNEAQLEKSRLLSDRFSAERPKGSFSTLEIQRTEQGDSAMYLCASSLGSVGDTQYFGPGTRLTVL.

Here the CDR3 reads CASIGEIGGGAKNIQYF. CDR3 sequence (DNA): TGTGCCAGCATTGGCGAAATTGGCGGGGGAGCCAAAAACATTCAGTACTTC. The genes are TRBV6-6 and TRBJ2-4, with TRBD2 matching 7 bases. From germline, CDR1 is MNHNY and CDR2 SVGAGI (reference sequence). J lost 0 bases, V lost 7 bases, and 12 bases had no gene match. CDR3 size: 17 residues.

This clonotype was detected a few times. The V gene is TRBV28, the J gene TRBJ1-1; the match to TRBD1 covers 7 bases. The V segment lost 4 bases and the J segment 1 base; nucleotides outside the gene matches: 0. This CDR3 has 13 residues. Germline CDR1 reads MDHEN; CDR2 reads SYDVKM. CDR3 coding DNA: TGTGCCAGCAGTTGGACAGGGAACACTGAAGCTTTCTTT. This gives the protein CASSWTGNTEAFF.

A few counts support this clonotype. The gene calls are TRBV6-5 and TRBJ2-2; no clear D gene. This CDR3 is built from 17 residues. V lost 2 bases and J lost 5, with 18 bases in between. Germline V gene sequence: CDR1 MNHEY, CDR2 SVGAGI. CDR3 sequence reads: CASSYPRNLPRTGELFF. The CDR3 DNA reads as TGTGCCAGCAGTTACCCGAGAAACCTACCGAGAACCGGGGAGCTGTTTTTT.

J is TRBJ2-3 and V is TRBV7-6; D is unresolved. From germline, CDR1 is SGHVS and CDR2 FNYEAQ. CDR3 length equals 13 residues. V lost 2 bases, J lost 4 bases, and 7 bases lay in between. The CDR3 spells CASSLSRPDTQYF. As DNA, the CDR3 is TGTGCCAGCAGCTTATCCAGGCCAGATACGCAGTATTTT.

V and J are TRBV12-3 or TRBV12-4 and TRBJ1-6; possible D gene TRBD1, 5 bases. V lost 3 bases to trimming and J lost 4 bases, with 7 bases between them. This CDR3 has 14 amino acids. The CDR3 protein is CASSFGGYNSPLHF. In DNA, the CDR3 is TGTGCCAGCAGTTTCGGGGGGTATAATTCACCCCTCCACTTT.

The rearrangement uses TRBV15 and TRBJ1-2; a possible D gene is TRBD1 (6 bases). V was pared by 0 bases and J by 2 bases, with 19 bases between. The CDR3 contains 18 residues. Germline CDR1 is LNHNV and CDR2 is YYDKDF (reference sequence). CDR3 sequence reads: CATSREALLGGYNYGYTF. The CDR3 coding sequence is TGTGCCACCAGCAGAGAGGCGTTGTTGGGGGGCTACAACTATGGCTACACCTTC. The whole variable domain, remainder taken from reference TRBV15 and TRBJ1-2, is DAMVIQNPRYQVTQFGKPVTLSCSQTLNHNVMYWYQQKSSQAPKLLFHYYDKDFNNEADTPDNFQSRRPNTSFCFLDIRSPGLGDTAMYLCATSREALLGGYNYGYTFGSGTRLTVV.

This sequence joins TRBV5-5 and TRBJ2-7; unclear D gene. This CDR3 spans 15 amino acids. Germline CDR1 reads SGHKS; CDR2 reads YYEKEE (reference sequence). Trimming shortened V by 5 bases and J by 1 base, and 16 bases separated the two germline ends. CDR3 in amino acids: CASRPGRNRSYEQYF. CDR3 in DNA: TGTGCCAGCAGGCCCGGGCGTAATAGGTCCTACGAGCAGTACTTC.

This clonotype has a handful of counts. This chain joins TRBV27 and TRBJ2-3, with D perhaps given as TRBD1 or TRBD2 (5 bases each). The CDR3 is 16 residues long. Germline V gene lookup returns CDR1 MNHEY and CDR2 SMNVEV (reference sequence). V lost 3 bases and J lost 4, with 17 bases in between. The CDR3 sequence is CASSLTGRRKADTQYF. DNA of the CDR3: TGTGCCAGCAGTTTGACGGGACGGAGGAAGGCAGATACGCAGTATTTT.

The chain uses TRBV18 and TRBJ2-4, with 7 bases lining up with TRBD2. The CDR3 runs to 15 residues. Per the germline V gene, CDR1 is KGHSH and CDR2 is LQKENI. The CDR3 DNA is TGTGACAGATCACCAACGGGGGGATTCGGGAACATTCAGTACTTC. Its protein is CDRSPTGGFGNIQYF.